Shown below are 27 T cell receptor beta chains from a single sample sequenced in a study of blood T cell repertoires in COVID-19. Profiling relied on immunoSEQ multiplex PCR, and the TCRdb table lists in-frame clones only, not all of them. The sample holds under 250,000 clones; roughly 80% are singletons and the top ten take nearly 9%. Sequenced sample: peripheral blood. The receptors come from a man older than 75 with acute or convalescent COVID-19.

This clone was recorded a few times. The CDR3 region is CASSLVDSDNEQFF. The CDR3 DNA reads TGCGCCAGCAGCTTGGTAGACAGTGACAATGAGCAGTTCTTC. V gene TRBV5-1 combines with J gene TRBJ2-1; a possible D gene is TRBD1 (5 bases). The CDR3 is made up of 14 amino acids. CDR1 SGHRS and CDR2 YFSETQ come from the germline V gene. The V end was cut by 0 bases, the J end by 5 bases, with 9 bases between.

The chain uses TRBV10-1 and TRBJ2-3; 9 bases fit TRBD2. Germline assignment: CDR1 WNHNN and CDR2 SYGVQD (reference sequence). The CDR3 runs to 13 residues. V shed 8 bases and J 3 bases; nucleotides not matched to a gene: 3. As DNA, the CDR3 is TGCGCCAGCGCAGCGGGGGGAACAGATACGCAGTATTTT. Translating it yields CASAAGGTDTQYF.

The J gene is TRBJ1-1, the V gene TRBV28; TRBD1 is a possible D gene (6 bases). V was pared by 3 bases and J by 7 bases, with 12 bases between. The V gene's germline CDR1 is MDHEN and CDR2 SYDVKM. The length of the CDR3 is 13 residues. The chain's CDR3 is CASSFGQTHEAFF. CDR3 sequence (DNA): TGTGCCAGCAGTTTCGGACAGACCCATGAAGCTTTCTTT.

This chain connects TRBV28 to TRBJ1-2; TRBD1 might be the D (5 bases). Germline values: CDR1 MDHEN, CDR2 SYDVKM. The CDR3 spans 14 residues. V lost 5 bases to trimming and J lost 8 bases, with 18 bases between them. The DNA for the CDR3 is TGTGCCAGCAGTATCACAGGTTTCCCAGGGGGCTACACCTTC. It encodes CASSITGFPGGYTF.

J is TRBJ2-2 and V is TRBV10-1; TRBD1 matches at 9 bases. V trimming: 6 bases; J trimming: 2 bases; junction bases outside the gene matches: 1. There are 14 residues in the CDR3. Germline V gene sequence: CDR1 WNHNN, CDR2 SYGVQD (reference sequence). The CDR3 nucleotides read TGCGCCAGCAGGGGACAGGGCAACACCGGGGAGCTGTTTTTT. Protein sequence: CASRGQGNTGELFF.

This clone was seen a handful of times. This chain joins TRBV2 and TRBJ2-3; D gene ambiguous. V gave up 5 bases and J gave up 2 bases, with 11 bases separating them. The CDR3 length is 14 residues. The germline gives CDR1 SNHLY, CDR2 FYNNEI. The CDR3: CASSQIVTTDTQYF. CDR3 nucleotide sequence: TGTGCCAGCAGTCAGATCGTAACCACAGATACGCAGTATTTT. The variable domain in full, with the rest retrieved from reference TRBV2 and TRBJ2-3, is EPEVTQTPSHQVTQMGQEVILRCVPISNHLYFYWYRQILGQKVEFLVSFYNNEISEKSEIFDDQFSVERPDGSNFTLKIRSTKLEDSAMYFCASSQIVTTDTQYFGPGTRLTVL.

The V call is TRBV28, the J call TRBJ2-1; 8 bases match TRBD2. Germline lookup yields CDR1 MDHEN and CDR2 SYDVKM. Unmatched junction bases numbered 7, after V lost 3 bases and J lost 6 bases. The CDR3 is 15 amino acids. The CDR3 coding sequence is TGTGCCAGCAGTTTTCACGGGGGGGCGGGCAATGAGCAGTTCTTC. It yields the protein CASSFHGGAGNEQFF. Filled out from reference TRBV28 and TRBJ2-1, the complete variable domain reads DVKVTQSSRYLVKRTGEKVFLECVQDMDHENMFWYRQDPGLGLRLIYFSYDVKMKEKGDIPEGYSVSREKKERFSLILESASTNQTSMYLCASSFHGGAGNEQFFGPGTRLTVL.

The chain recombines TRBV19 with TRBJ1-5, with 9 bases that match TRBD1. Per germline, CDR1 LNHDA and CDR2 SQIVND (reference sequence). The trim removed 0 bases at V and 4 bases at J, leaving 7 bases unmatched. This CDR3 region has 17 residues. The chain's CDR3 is CASSIERPGQGNQPQHF. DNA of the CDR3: TGTGCCAGTAGTATAGAAAGACCGGGACAGGGTAATCAGCCCCAGCATTTT.

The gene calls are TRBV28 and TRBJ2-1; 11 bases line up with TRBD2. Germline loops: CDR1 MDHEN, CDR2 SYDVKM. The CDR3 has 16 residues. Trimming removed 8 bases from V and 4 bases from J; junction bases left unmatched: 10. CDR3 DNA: TGTGCCAGCTTCTCCTCCGGGACTAGCGGTTACAATGAGCAGTTCTTC. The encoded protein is CASFSSGTSGYNEQFF.

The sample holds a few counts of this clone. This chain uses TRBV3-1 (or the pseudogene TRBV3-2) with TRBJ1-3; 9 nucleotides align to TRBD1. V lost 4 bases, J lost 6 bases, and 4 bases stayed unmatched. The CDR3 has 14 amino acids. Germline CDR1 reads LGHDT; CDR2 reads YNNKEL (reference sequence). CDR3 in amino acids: CASSRRQGVNTIYF. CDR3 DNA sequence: TGTGCCAGCAGCCGACGACAGGGGGTAAACACCATATATTTT.

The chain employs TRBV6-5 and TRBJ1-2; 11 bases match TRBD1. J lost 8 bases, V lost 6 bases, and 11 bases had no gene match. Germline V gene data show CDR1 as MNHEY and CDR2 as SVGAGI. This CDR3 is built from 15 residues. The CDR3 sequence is CASRYPPGQGVGYTF. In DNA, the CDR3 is TGTGCCAGCAGGTACCCCCCGGGACAGGGGGTCGGCTACACCTTC.

The CDR3 loop reads CASSAGVWARSSGNTIYF. The CDR3 DNA reads TGTGCCAGCAGCGCGGGGGTTTGGGCCAGAAGCTCTGGAAACACCATATATTTT. The V and J genes are TRBV7-9 and TRBJ1-3; D might be TRBD1 (5 bases). CDR3 length equals 18 residues. V lost 5 bases to trimming and J lost 0 bases, with 20 bases between them. The germline V gene encodes CDR1 SEHNR and CDR2 FQNEAQ (reference sequence).

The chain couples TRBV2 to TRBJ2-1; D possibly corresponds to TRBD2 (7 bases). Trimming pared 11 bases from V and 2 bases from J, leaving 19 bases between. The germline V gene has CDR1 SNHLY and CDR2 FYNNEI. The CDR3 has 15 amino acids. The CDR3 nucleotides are TGTGCCCGCCGTACGGGGAGGGGGACCTACAATGAGCAGTTCTTC. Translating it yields CARRTGRGTYNEQFF.

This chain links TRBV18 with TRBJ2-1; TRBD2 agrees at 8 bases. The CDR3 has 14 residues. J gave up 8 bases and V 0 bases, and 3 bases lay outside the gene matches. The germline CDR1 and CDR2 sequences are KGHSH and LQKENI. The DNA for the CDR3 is TGTGCCAGCTCACCACCGGGGACTAGTTATGAGCAGTTCTTC. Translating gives CASSPPGTSYEQFF.

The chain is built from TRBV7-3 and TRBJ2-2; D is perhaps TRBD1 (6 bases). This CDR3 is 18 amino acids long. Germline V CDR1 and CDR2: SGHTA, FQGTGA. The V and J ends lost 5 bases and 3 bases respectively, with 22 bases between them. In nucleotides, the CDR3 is TGTGCCAGCAGCCAGCCCCCCGCAGGGGTTCTGGACACCGGGGAGCTGTTTTTT. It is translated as CASSQPPAGVLDTGELFF.

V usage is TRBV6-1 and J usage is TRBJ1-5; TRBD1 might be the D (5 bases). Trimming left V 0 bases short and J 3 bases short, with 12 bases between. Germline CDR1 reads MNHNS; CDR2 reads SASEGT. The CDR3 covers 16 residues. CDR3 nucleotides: TGTGCCAGCAGTGAAGCGCGGGGACGGTTCAATCAGCCCCAGCATTTT. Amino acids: CASSEARGRFNQPQHF.

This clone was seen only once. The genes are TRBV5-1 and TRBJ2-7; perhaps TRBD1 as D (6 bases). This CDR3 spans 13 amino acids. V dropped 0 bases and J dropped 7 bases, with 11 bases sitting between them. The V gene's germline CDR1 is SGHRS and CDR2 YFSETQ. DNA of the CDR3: TGCGCCAGCAGCTTGGTACAGGGCATGGAGCAGTACTTC. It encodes CASSLVQGMEQYF.

The CDR3 DNA follows: TGTGCCAGCAGCCCCACGAACCGGGACACCGCTAACTATGGCTACACCTTC. Protein product: CASSPTNRDTANYGYTF. The chain carries TRBV4-2 and TRBJ1-2; perhaps TRBD1 as D (6 bases). Germline CDR1 and CDR2: LGHNA and YNFKEQ. The CDR3 length is 17 residues. V gave up 4 bases and J gave up 0 bases, with 18 bases separating them.

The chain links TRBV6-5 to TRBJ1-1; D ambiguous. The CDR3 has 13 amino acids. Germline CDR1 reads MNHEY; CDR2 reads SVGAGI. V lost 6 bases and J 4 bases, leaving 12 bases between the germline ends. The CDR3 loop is CASSPVSGTEAFF. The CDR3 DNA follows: TGTGCCAGCAGCCCCGTCTCGGGCACTGAAGCTTTCTTT.

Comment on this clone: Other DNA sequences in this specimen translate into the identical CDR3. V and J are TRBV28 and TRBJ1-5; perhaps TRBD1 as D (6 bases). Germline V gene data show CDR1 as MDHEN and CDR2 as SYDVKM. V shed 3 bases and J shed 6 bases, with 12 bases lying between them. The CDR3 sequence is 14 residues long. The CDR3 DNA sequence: TGTGCCAGCAGTTTGGGGGGGGGCCGTCAGCCCCAGCATTTT. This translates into CASSLGGGRQPQHF.

The CDR3 sequence is CASSLGRIHGNEQFF. For the CDR3, the DNA is TGTGCCAGCAGCTTAGGCAGGATACATGGGAATGAGCAGTTCTTC. The gene calls are TRBV7-9 and TRBJ2-1; D gene ambiguous. This CDR3 has 15 amino acids. Trimming removed 1 base from V and 7 bases from J, with 14 bases in between. Germline V CDR1 and CDR2: SEHNR, FQNEAQ (reference sequence).

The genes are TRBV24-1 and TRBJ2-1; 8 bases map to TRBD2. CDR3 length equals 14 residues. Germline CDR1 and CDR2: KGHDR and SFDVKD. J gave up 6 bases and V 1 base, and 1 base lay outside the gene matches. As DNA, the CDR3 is TGTGCCACCAGTGATTTCGGGGGGGGCAATGAGCAGTTCTTC. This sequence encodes CATSDFGGGNEQFF.

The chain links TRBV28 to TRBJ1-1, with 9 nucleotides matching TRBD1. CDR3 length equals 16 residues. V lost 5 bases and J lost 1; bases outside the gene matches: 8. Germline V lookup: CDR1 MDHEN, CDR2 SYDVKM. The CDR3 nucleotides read TGTGCCAGCAGTACCGGGACAGGGAAGGCGAACACTGAAGCTTTCTTT. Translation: CASSTGTGKANTEAFF.

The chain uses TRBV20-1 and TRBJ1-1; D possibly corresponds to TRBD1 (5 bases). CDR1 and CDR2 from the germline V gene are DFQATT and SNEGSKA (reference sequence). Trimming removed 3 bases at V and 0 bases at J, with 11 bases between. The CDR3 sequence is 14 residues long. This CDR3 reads CSASKGLLNTEAFF. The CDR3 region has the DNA TGCAGTGCTAGTAAGGGACTATTGAACACTGAAGCTTTCTTT.

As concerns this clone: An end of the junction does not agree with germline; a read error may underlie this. The CDR3 reads CASSLGEGRPF. CDR3 DNA: TGTGCCAGCAGCTTAGGTGAAGGGAGGCCTTTT. The chain joins TRBV11-3 to TRBJ1-6; D is unresolved. From germline, CDR1 is SGHNT and CDR2 YENEEA. The CDR3 is 11 amino acids.

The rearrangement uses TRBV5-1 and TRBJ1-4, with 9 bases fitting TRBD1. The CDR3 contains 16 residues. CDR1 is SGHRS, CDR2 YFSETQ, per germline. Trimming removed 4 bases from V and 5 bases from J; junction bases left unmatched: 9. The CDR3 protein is CASSTFTGTGNEKLFF. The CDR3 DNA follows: TGCGCCAGCAGCACCTTCACCGGGACAGGGAATGAAAAACTGTTTTTT. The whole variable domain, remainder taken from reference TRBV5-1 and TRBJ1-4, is KAGVTQTPRYLIKTRGQQVTLSCSPISGHRSVSWYQQTPGQGLQFLFEYFSETQRNKGNFPGRFSGRQFSNSRSEMNVSTLELGDSALYLCASSTFTGTGNEKLFFGSGTQLSVL.

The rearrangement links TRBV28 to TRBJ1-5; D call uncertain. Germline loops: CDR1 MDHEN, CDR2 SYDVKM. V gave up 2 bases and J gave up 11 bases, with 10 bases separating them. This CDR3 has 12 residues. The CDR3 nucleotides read TGTGCCAGCAGTTTACGAGGGCGAGCCCAGCATTTT. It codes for CASSLRGRAQHF.